The 16 T cell receptor beta chains presented below share a single source sample, sequenced in a study of human T cells and chemical hapten exposure. TCRdb redid the calling of the RACE reads with MiXCR, one entry per CDR3 protein. The sample carries a few hundred thousand distinct CDR3 sequences, about 5.4% recorded once. Sample time point: pre-sensitization, week 0. Described treatment: therapeutic diphenylcyclopropenone sensitization with weekly scalp DPC. Source: whole blood, taken in connection with sensitization to the hapten diphenylcyclopropenone (DPC). These receptors all come from a woman aged 18-35 years with alopecia areata. Some clones in this sample may be carry-over from other donors' samples.

This clonotype was recorded many times. The V call is TRBV7-2, the J call TRBJ2-3, with D possibly TRBD2 on 6 matching bases. The V end lost 3 bases, the J end lost 0 bases, and 10 bases lay between the germline ends. Germline CDR1 SGHTA, CDR2 FQGNSA. CDR3 size: 15 residues. The CDR3 is CASSFLGTSTDTQYF. The CDR3 DNA reads TGTGCCAGCAGCTTCTTAGGGACTAGCACAGATACGCAGTATTTT.

This clonotype was detected many times. This chain links TRBV5-1 with TRBJ2-3; the match to TRBD2 covers 9 bases. The CDR3 is made up of 21 amino acids. The V gene's germline CDR1 is SGHRS and CDR2 YFSETQ. With V trimmed by 0 bases and J by 0 bases, 17 bases remained unmatched. As DNA, the CDR3 is TGCGCCAGCAGCTTGGTGACTGGGACTAGCCGCCGACGGGCTAGCACAGATACGCAGTATTTT. Amino acid sequence: CASSLVTGTSRRRASTDTQYF.

The sample holds many counts of this clonotype. The chain couples TRBV27 to TRBJ1-2, with a tentative D call TRBD1 (6 bases). This CDR3 spans 13 amino acids. Germline CDR1 MNHEY, CDR2 SMNVEV (reference sequence). Trimming pared 6 bases from V and 8 bases from J, leaving 16 bases between. The CDR3: CASRLNREGGYTF. The CDR3 nucleotides read TGTGCCAGCAGATTAAACAGGGAGGGAGGCTACACCTTC.

The V gene is TRBV5-1, the J gene TRBJ2-5; unclear D gene. V lost 0 bases and J lost 5, with 14 bases in between. CDR1 is SGHRS and CDR2 is YFSETQ in the germline V gene. The CDR3 runs 15 residues. This chain's CDR3 is CASSLEIPWSETQYF. CDR3 in DNA: TGCGCCAGCAGCTTGGAGATCCCATGGTCGGAGACCCAGTACTTC.

This clonotype was counted a few times. The chain recombines TRBV20-1 with TRBJ1-5; 8 nucleotides agree with TRBD1. The CDR3 sequence is 13 residues long. Germline assignment: CDR1 DFQATT and CDR2 SNEGSKA (reference sequence). The V gene end was trimmed by 3 bases and the J gene end by 4 bases; junction bases not matched to a gene: 2. The CDR3 here is CSASRDRNQPQHF. CDR3 nucleotide sequence: TGCAGTGCTAGCAGGGACAGGAATCAGCCCCAGCATTTT.

This clonotype was observed at least ten times. The chain links TRBV6-2 or TRBV6-3 to TRBJ1-1, with 8 bases matching TRBD1. Trimming removed 4 bases from V and 5 bases from J; junction bases left unmatched: 6. Looked up from germline, CDR1 is MNHEY and CDR2 is SVGEGT. The CDR3 covers 14 residues. Here the CDR3 reads CASSWGQGATEAFF. The CDR3 bases are TGTGCCAGCAGTTGGGGCCAGGGGGCGACTGAAGCTTTCTTT.

The chain carries TRBV13 and TRBJ1-2; tentatively, D is TRBD1 (6 bases). V lost 3 bases and J 5 bases, leaving 16 bases between the germline ends. In germline, CDR1 is PRHDT, CDR2 FYEKMQ (reference sequence). The CDR3 is 15 residues long. As DNA, the CDR3 is TGTGCCAGCAGCTTCCGGACAGCTGGGGGTTATGGCTACACCTTC. It specifies CASSFRTAGGYGYTF.

This clonotype was seen ten or more times. The chain couples TRBV7-2 to TRBJ1-5; 7 nucleotides align to TRBD1. The J segment lost 3 bases and the V segment lost 3 bases, leaving 2 bases of the junction unmatched. The CDR3 loop spans 14 amino acids. Per the germline V gene, CDR1 is SGHTA and CDR2 is FQGNSA. The CDR3 DNA reads as TGTGCCAGCAGCTTTGGGACAGCCAATCAGCCCCAGCATTTT. Translating it yields CASSFGTANQPQHF.

The chain employs TRBV10-3 and TRBJ2-7; 9 nucleotides line up with TRBD1. This CDR3 has 14 residues. The germline V gene has CDR1 ENHRY and CDR2 SYGVKD. V trimming: 4 bases; J trimming: 4 bases; junction bases outside the gene matches: 5. CDR3 DNA: TGTGCCATCAGTGCCCCGGGACAGGGATACGAGCAGTACTTC. It specifies CAISAPGQGYEQYF.

This clonotype occurred many times. V usage is TRBV5-6 and J usage is TRBJ1-2; D gene uncertain. Germline V lookup: CDR1 SGHDT, CDR2 YYEEEE. The CDR3 runs to 14 residues. Trimming removed 4 bases at V and 1 base at J, with 11 bases between. The CDR3: CASSPRLLNYGYTF. CDR3 nucleotides: TGTGCCAGCAGCCCGAGACTCCTTAACTATGGCTACACCTTC.

This clonotype was seen more than once but under ten times. The V gene is TRBV2, the J gene TRBJ1-5; 9 nucleotides match TRBD1. Germline assignment: CDR1 SNHLY and CDR2 FYNNEI. This CDR3 has 13 amino acids. J was trimmed by 7 bases and V by 6 bases; bases with no gene match: 4. CDR3: CASRDRGEQPQHF. The CDR3 bases are TGTGCCAGCAGGGACAGGGGTGAACAGCCCCAGCATTTT.

This clonotype came up a few times. This chain connects TRBV9 to TRBJ2-3; D may be TRBD1 (5 bases). The germline V and J ends were trimmed by 0 bases and 2 bases, with 16 bases remaining between them. The CDR3 is made up of 17 amino acids. Germline CDR1 and CDR2: SGDLS and YYNGEE. The CDR3 nucleotides are TGTGCCAGCAGCGTAGATGGATCGGGCAGGGCCACAGATACGCAGTATTTT. Translated: CASSVDGSGRATDTQYF.

The rearrangement joins TRBV3-1 to TRBJ1-2; D remains ambiguous. V lost 1 base and J 8 bases, leaving 14 bases between the germline ends. This CDR3 region has 14 residues. CDR1 LGHDT and CDR2 YNNKEL come from the germline V gene (reference sequence). CDR3 nucleotides: TGTGCCAGCAGCCAAGGAGACCTATTAGTGGGCTACACCTTC. Protein: CASSQGDLLVGYTF.

This clonotype was seen repeatedly, ten times or more. The genes are TRBV18 and TRBJ1-5; no clear D gene. The length of the CDR3 is 12 residues. V shed 1 base and J shed 6 bases, with 4 bases lying between them. Germline values: CDR1 KGHSH, CDR2 LQKENI. In DNA form, the CDR3 reads TGTGCCAGCTCACCACGGGGTCAGCCCCAGCATTTT. Residues: CASSPRGQPQHF.

There are many counts of this clonotype. V gene TRBV12-3 or TRBV12-4 combines with J gene TRBJ1-4; D might be TRBD1 (5 bases). This CDR3 contains 15 residues. Trimming left V 2 bases short and J 8 bases short, with 15 bases between. The CDR3 is CASSLIRGTGEKLFF. The CDR3 DNA is TGTGCCAGCAGTTTAATTCGGGGCACGGGGGAAAAACTGTTTTTT.

This clonotype has ten or more counts. The chain joins TRBV12-3 or TRBV12-4 to TRBJ2-5; TRBD2 matches at 8 bases. The CDR3 extends over 14 amino acids. Unmatched junction bases numbered 6, after V lost 4 bases and J lost 5 bases. DNA for the CDR3: TGTGCCAGCAGTTGGACTAGCTGGTTGGAGACCCAGTACTTC. Protein: CASSWTSWLETQYF.